This T cell receptor (beta chain) was captured in a study of T cell changes during pregnancy in multiple sclerosis. With 6 bases clipped from V and 2 bases from J, the junction kept 5 bases outside the gene matches. CDR3 length: 17 amino acids. The V gene's germline CDR1 is ENHRY and CDR2 SYGVKD. Libraries were prepared by immunoSEQ multiplex PCR; TCRdb keeps only in-frame clonotypes and omits some of them. The table has 40,000 to 55,000 clones, 75% to 95% seen once. Specimen: CD8+ T cells from peripheral blood mononuclear cells, collected in the second trimester of pregnancy. The source of this sequence is a female donor with multiple sclerosis, enrolled in a pregnancy study. The chain recombines TRBV10-3 with TRBJ2-2; 14 nucleotides align to TRBD2. The CDR3 loop reads CAISGTSGGLNTGELFF. The CDR3 nucleotides are TGTGCCATCAGCGGGACTAGCGGGGGACTTAACACCGGGGAGCTGTTTTTT.